This T cell receptor beta chain was sequenced in a study of Tregs in tolerant kidney transplant recipients. Overall study context: An approximately three-day belatacept mixed lymphocyte reaction, sometimes plus 5-day graft donor restimulation, preceded CD4+CD25+CD127- sorting. Points from the study as a whole: No direct test of biological reproducibility was done here. Expanding Tregs on activated donor B cells appeared to best identify donor-specific TCRbeta clones. Findings come from small patient numbers and require larger validation.

In the case of this clone: Its antigen is currently unknown.

Looked up from germline, CDR1 is SGHTA and CDR2 is FQGNSA. Losses at the gene ends were 5 bases for V and 1 base for J; bases not matched to a gene: 12. The CDR3 covers 18 residues. The data were produced by immunoSEQ multiplex PCR, yet TCRdb's version contains in-frame clones alone and is incomplete. The sample gives about 44,000 clones, nearly 97% of which show up once; about 0.41% is in the top ten. The J gene is TRBJ2-3, the V gene TRBV7-2; TRBD2 aligns across 10 bases. The receptor comes from a human donor in good health. The material sequenced was Tregs from blood cultured with allogeneic cells. The CDR3 protein is CASSRTRRGLAGTDTQYF. In nucleotides, the CDR3 is TGTGCCAGCAGCCGCACCCGCCGCGGACTAGCGGGCACAGATACGCAGTATTTT.